This T cell receptor (beta chain) was recorded in a study of T cell changes during pregnancy in multiple sclerosis. TCRdb's table, derived via immunoSEQ multiplex PCR, lists solely in-frame clones and lacks some. The repertoire holds more than 95,000 clones, with 80% to 95% as singletons. V lost 2 bases, J lost 6 bases, and 4 bases stayed unmatched. The CDR3 contains 15 residues. The V gene's germline CDR1 is SGHRS and CDR2 YFSETQ. The rearrangement uses TRBV5-1 and TRBJ2-3; 12 bases are shared with TRBD2. This sequence was found in a female donor with multiple sclerosis, enrolled in a pregnancy study. Specimen: peripheral blood, collected after pregnancy. DNA of the CDR3: TGCGCCAGCAGCTTTGGACTAGCGGGATCGGATACGCAGTATTTT. Encoded protein: CASSFGLAGSDTQYF.